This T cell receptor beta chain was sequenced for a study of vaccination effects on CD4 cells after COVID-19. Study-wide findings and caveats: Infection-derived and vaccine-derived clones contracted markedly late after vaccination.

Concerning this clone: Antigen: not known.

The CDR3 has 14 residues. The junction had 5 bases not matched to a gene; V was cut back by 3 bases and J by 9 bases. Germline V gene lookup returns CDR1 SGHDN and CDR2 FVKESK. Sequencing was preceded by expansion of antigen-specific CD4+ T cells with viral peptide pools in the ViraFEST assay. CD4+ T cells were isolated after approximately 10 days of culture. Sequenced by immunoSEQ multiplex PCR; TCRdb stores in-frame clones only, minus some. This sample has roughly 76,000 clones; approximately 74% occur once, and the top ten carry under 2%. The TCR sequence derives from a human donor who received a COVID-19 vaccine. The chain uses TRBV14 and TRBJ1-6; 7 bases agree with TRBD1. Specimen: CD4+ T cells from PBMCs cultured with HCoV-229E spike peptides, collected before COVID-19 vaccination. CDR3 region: CASSHDRVGSPLHF. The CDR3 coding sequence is TGTGCCAGCAGCCACGACAGGGTCGGTTCACCCCTCCACTTT. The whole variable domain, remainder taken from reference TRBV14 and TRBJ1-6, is EAGVTQFPSHSVIEKGQTVTLRCDPISGHDNLYWYRRVMGKEIKFLLHFVKESKQDESGMPNNRFLAERTGGTYSTLKVQPAELEDSGVYFCASSHDRVGSPLHFGNGTRLTVT.